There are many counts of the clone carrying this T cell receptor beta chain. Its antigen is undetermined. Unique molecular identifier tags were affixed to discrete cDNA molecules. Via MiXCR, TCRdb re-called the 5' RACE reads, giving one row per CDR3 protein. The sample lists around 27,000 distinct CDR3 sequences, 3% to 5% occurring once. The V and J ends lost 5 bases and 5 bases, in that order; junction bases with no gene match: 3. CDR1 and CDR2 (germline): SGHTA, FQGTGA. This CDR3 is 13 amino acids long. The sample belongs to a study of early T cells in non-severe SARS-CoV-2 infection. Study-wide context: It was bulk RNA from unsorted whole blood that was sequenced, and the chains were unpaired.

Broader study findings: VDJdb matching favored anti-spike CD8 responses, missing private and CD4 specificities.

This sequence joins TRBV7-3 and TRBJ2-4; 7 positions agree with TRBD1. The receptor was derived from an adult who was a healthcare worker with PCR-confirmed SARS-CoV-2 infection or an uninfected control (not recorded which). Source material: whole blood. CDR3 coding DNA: TGTGCCAGCAGCCGAGACAGGGAAAACATTCAGTACTTC. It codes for CASSRDRENIQYF.